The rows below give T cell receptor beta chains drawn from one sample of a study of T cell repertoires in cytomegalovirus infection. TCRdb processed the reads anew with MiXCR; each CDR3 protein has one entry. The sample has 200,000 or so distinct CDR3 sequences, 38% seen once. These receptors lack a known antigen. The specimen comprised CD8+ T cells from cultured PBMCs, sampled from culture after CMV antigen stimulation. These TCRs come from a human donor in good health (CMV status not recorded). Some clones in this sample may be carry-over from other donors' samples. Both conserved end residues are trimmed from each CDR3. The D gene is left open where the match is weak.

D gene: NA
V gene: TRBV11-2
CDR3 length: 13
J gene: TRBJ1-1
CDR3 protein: ASSFFRGLDTEAF

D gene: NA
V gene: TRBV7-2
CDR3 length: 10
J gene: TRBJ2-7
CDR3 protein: ASSLYDNEQY

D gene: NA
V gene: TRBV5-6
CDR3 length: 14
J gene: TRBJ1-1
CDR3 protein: ASSLGPRPMNTEAF

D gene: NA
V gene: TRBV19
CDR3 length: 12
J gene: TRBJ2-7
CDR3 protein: ASSATATNYEQY

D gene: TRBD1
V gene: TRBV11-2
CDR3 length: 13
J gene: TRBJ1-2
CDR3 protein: ASSLGQAVSYGYT

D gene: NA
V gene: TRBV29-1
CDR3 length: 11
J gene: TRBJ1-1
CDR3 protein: SVQSGVGTEAF

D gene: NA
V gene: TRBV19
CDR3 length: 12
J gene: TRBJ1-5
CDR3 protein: ASSTAAGNQPQH

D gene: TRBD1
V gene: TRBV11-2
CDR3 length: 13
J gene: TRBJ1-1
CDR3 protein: ASSFPTGGNTEAF

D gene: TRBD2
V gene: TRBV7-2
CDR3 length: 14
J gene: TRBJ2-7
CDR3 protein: ASSLLAGVNSYEQY

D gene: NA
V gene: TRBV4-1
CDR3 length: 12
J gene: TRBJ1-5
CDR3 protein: ASSQVGVNQPQH

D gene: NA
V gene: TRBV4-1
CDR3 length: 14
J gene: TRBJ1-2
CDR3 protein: ASSQGPQTDNYGYT

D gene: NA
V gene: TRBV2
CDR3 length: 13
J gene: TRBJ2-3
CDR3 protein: ASAEEIGITDTQY

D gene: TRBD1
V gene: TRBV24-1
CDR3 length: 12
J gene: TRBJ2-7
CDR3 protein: ATSDRDRPYEQY

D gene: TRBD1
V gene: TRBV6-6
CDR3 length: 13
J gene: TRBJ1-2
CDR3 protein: ASSYSRTGDYGYT

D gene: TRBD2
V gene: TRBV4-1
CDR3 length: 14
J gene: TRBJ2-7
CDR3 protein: ASSQEPGTSGYEQY

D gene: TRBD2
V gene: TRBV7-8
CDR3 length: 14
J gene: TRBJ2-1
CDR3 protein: ASSLEGGGARNEQF

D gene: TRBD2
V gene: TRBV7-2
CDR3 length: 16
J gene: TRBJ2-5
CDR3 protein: ASSSRLAGAYLQETQY

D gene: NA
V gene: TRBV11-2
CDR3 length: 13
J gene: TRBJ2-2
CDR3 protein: ASSLWGSNTGELF

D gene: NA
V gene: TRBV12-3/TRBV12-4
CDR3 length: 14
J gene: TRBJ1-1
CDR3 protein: ASSPTRPTGNPEAF

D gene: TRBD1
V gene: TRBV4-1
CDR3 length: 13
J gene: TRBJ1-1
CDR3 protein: ASSHTGQSNTEAF

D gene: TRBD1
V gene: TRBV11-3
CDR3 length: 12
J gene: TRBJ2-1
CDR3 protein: ASSLRGQENEQF

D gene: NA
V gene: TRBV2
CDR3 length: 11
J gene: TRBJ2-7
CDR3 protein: ASSTGHSYEQY

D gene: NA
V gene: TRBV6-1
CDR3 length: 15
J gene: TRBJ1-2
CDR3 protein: ASSENERLRDPYGYT

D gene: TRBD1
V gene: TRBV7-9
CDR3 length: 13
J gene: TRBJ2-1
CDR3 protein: ASSLVAGGIDEQF

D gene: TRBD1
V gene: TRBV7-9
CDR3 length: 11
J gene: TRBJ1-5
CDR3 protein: ASSLAGGQPQH

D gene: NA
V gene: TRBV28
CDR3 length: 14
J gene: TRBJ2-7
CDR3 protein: ASSLFAGPAAHEQY

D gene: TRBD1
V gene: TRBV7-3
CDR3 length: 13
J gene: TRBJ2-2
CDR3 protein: ASSNTGGNTGELF

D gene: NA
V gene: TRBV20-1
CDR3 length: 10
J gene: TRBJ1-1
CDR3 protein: SAREFLITAF

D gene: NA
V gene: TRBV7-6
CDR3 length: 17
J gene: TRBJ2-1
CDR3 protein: ASSLKGVTTRVTYNEQF

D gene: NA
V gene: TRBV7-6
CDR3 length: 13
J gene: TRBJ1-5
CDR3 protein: ASSPLDTGDQPQH

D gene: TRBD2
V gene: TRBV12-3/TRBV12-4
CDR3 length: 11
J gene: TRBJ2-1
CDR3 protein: ATRTSVGGEQF

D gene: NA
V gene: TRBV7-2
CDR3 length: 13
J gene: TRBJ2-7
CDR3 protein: ASSLSTGLIYEQY

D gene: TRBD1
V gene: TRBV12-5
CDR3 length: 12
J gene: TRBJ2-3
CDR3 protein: ASGLGQGTDTQY

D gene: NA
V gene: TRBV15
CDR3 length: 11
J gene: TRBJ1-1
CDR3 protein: ATSTGWNTEAF

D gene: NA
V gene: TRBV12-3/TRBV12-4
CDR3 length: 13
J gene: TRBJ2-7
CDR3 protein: ASSLYARFSYEQY

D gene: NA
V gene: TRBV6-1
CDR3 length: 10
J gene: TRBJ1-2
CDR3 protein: ASRAGYYGYT

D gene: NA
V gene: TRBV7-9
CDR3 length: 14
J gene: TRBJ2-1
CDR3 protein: ASSLAGTLVYNEQF

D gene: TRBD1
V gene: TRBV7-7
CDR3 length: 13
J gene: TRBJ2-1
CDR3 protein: ASSLGTGGLYEQF

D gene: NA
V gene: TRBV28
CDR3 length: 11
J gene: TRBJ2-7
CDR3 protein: ASSPLMRYEQY

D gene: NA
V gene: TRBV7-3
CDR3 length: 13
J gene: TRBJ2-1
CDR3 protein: ASSPVGGTYNEQF

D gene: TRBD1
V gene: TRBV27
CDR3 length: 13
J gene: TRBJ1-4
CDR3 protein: ASSLRDRVGEKLF

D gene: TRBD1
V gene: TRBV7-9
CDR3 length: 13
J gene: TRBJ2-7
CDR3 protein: ASSRDREGKREQY

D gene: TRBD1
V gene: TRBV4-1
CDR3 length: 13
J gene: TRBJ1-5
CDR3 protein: ASSQEGTGYQPQH

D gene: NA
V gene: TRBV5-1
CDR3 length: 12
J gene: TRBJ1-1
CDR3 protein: ASSWDLLNTEAF